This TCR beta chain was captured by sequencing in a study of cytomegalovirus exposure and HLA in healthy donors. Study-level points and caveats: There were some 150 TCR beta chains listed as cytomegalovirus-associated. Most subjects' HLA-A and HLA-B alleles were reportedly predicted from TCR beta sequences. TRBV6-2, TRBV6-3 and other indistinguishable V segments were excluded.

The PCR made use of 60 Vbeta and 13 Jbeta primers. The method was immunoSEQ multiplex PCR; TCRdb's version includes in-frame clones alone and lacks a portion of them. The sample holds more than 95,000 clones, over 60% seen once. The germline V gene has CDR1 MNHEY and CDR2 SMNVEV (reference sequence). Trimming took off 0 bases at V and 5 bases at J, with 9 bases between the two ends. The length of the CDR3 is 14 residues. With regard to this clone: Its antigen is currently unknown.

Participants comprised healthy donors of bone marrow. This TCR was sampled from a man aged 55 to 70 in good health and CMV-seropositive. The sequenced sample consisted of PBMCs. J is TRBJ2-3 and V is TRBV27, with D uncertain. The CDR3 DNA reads TGTGCCAGCAGTTTATCGAGGTCTGGAGATACGCAGTATTTT. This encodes CASSLSRSGDTQYF.